This T cell receptor beta chain was recorded in a study of CXCR3-negative and CXCR3-positive naive CD8 T cells. Study context: Roughly 1.5 +/- 0.3 million TRB reads came from each library, giving 110 million to 150 million in total.

The study's findings and limits: Comparably high diversity marked both naive subsets, whereas memory CD8+ cells had much lower diversity. Against CXCR3-negative naive cells, CXCR3-positive naive cells showed more hydrophobic TRB CDR3s.

TRB cDNA libraries were made by UMI-labeled 5' RACE. No DNA is given; TCRdb re-called the 5' RACE reads and lists each CDR3 protein once. The listing contains about 7,000 distinct CDR3 sequences. Note on this clonotype: Its antigen is still unknown.

Within the CD8+ T cell compartment, naive cells were CD45RO-CCR7+CD27+CD95-. CDR1 SQVTM and CDR2 ANQGSEA come from the germline V gene. This CDR3 region has 13 residues. The clonotype comes from a human donor in good health. Some clones in this sample may be carry-over from other donors' samples. The sequenced sample consisted of naive CXCR3+ CD8+ T cells from blood. Subset meaning: CD45RO-CCR7+CD27+CD95- naive CD8+ T cells expressing CXCR3 (TNR3+). The rearrangement joins TRBV29-1 to TRBJ2-2; TCRdb indicates TRBD1, and absent DNA this call remains unverified. The chain's CDR3 is CSVNRVTTGELFF.